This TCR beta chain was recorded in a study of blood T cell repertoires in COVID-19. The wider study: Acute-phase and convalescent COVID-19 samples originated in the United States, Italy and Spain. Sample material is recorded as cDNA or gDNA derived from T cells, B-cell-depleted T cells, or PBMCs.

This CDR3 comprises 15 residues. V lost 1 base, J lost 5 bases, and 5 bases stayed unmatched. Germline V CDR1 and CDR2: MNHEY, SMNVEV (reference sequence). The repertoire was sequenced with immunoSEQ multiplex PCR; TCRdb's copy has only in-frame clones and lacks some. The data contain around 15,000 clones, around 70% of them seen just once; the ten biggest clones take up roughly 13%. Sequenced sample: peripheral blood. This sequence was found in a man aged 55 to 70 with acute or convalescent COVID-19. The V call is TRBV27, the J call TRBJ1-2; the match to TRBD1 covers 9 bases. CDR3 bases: TGTGCCAGCAGTTTATTCACAGGGGGCGCGTATGGCTACACCTTC. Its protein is CASSLFTGGAYGYTF.